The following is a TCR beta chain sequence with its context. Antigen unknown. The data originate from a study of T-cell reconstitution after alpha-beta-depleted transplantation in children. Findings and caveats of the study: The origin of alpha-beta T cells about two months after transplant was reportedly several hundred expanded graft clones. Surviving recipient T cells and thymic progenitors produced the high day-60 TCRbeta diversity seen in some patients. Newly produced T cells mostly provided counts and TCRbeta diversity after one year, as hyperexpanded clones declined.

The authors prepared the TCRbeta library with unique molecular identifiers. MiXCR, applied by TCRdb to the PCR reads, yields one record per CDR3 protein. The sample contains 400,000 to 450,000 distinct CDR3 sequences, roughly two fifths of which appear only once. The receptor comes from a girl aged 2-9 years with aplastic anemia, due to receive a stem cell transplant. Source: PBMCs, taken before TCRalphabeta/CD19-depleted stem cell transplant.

CDR3 sequence reads: CASSLVGGGGNEQYF. CDR3 DNA: TGTGCCAGCAGCTTGGTCGGAGGGGGCGGGAACGAGCAGTACTTC. This sequence joins TRBV5-5 and TRBJ2-7, with D possibly being TRBD1 (7 bases). The V gene lost 0 bases and the J gene lost 5 bases, with 15 bases spanning the gap. The CDR3 length is 15 residues. Per the germline V gene, CDR1 is SGHKS and CDR2 is YYEKEE (reference sequence).